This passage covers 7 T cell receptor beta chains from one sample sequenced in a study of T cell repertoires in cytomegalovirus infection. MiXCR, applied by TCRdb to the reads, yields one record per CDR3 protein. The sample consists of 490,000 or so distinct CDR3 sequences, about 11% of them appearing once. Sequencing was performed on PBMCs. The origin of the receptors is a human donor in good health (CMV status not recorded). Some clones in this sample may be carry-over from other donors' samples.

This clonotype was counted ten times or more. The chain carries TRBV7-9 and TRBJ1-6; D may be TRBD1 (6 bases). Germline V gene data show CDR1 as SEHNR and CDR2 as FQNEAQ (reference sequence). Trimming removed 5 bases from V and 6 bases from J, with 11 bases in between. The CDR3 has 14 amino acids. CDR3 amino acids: CASSPGGANSPLHF. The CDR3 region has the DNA TGTGCCAGCAGCCCCGGGGGGGCTAATTCACCCCTCCACTTT.

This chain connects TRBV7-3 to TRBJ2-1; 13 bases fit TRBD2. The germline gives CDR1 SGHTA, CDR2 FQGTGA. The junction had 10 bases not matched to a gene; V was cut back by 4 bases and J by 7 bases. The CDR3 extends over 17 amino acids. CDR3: CASSSGLAGAEWNEQFF. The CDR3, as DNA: TGTGCCAGCAGCTCTGGACTAGCGGGGGCCGAGTGGAATGAGCAGTTCTTC.

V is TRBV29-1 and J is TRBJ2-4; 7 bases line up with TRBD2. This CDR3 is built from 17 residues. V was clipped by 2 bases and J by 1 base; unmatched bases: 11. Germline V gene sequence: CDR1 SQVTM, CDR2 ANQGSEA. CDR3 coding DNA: TGCAGCGTTGAACGTGCGGGAGAACTCCGGGCCAAAAACATTCAGTACTTC. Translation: CSVERAGELRAKNIQYF.

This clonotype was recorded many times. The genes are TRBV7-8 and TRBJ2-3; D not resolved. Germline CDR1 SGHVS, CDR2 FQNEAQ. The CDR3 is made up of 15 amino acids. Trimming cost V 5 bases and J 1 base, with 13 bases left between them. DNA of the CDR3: TGTGCCAGCAGCGCATGGGCGGTCGGCACAGATACGCAGTATTTT. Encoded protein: CASSAWAVGTDTQYF. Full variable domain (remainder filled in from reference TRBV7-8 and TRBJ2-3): GAGVSQSPRYKVAKRGQDVALRCDPISGHVSLFWYQQALGQGPEFLTYFQNEAQLDKSGLPSDRFFAERPEGSVSTLKIQRTQQEDSAVYLCASSAWAVGTDTQYFGPGTRLTVL.

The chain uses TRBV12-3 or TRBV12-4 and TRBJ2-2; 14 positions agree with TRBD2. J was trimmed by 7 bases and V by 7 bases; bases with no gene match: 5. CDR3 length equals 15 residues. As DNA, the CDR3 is TGTGCCAGCAAGACTAGCGGGGGGGGCGGCGGGGAGCTGTTTTTT. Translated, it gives CASKTSGGGGGELFF.

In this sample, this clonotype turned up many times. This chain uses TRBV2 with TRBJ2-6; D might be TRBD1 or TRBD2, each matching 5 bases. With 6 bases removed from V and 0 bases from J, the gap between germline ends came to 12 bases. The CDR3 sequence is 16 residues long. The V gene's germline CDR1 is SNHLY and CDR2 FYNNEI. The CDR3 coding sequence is TGTGCCAGCAGCTGGGACGGACACTCTGGGGCCAACGTCCTGACTTTC. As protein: CASSWDGHSGANVLTF.

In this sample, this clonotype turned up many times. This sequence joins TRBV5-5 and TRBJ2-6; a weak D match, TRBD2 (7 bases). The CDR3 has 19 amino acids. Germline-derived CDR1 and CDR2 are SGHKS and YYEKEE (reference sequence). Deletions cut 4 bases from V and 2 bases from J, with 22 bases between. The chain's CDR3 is CASSPEGGARFAGANVLTF. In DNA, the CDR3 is TGTGCCAGCAGCCCCGAAGGGGGGGCGCGTTTTGCTGGGGCCAACGTCCTGACTTTC.